The rows below give T cell receptor beta chains drawn from one sample of a study of CD8 T cells in Susac syndrome. MiXCR, run by TCRdb on the immunoSEQ multiplex PCR reads, gives a single entry per CDR3 protein. The data hold about 81,000 distinct CDR3 sequences, with over 85% observed a single time. Sample: CD8+ T cells from PBMCs. The receptor set was obtained from a human donor with Susac syndrome. CDR3s include the opening cysteine and the closing phenylalanine or tryptophan. D genes are given only for firm matches. Clone size is given for some rows only: seen once, a few or many times, or a class if the clone is expanded.

length,D,size,V,J,CDR3,DNA
13,NA,NA,TRBV11-2,TRBJ1-2,CASSFVLRDGYTF,TGTGCCAGCAGCTTTGTCCTGCGGGATGGCTACACCTTC
14,TRBD1,NA,TRBV12-3/TRBV12-4,TRBJ2-7,CASSGTASSYEQYF,TGTGCCAGCAGTGGGACAGCGAGCTCCTACGAGCAGTACTTC
15,NA,NA,TRBV28,TRBJ2-1,CASSFIVLASNEQFF,TGTGCCAGCAGTTTTATCGTGCTAGCGTCTAATGAGCAGTTCTTC
13,NA,NA,TRBV7-2,TRBJ2-7,CASSFSDNYEQYF,TGTGCCAGCAGCTTCTCGGACAACTACGAGCAGTACTTC
14,NA,NA,TRBV4-1,TRBJ2-5,CASSQVEGQETQYF,TGCGCCAGCAGCCAAGTGGAGGGACAAGAGACCCAGTACTTC
16,NA,NA,TRBV9,TRBJ2-3,CASSPDRGGTTDTQYF,TGTGCCAGCAGCCCTGACAGGGGAGGGACCACAGATACGCAGTATTTT
15,NA,NA,TRBV13,TRBJ1-5,CASSTSGDRYQPQHF,TGTGCCAGCAGCACTTCGGGAGACCGGTATCAGCCCCAGCATTTT
14,NA,NA,TRBV12-3/TRBV12-4,TRBJ1-1,CASSSIGVDTEAFF,TGTGCCAGCAGCTCGATAGGGGTGGACACTGAAGCTTTCTTT
15,NA,NA,TRBV29-1,TRBJ1-2,CSVGSEETYGYGYTF,TGCAGCGTGGGGTCGGAAGAAACCTACGGCTATGGCTACACCTTC
11,TRBD2,NA,TRBV28,TRBJ2-1,CASRFSGRQFF,TGTGCCAGCAGATTTAGCGGGAGACAGTTCTTC
15,NA,NA,TRBV7-9,TRBJ2-2,CASSFTEANTGELFF,TGTGCCAGCAGCTTTACAGAAGCGAACACCGGGGAGCTGTTTTTT
15,TRBD2,NA,TRBV7-9,TRBJ2-1,CASSSPGGQVEGQFF,TGTGCCAGCAGCTCCCCGGGGGGGCAGGTCGAGGGGCAGTTCTTC
15,NA,NA,TRBV19,TRBJ1-1,CASSTAQVGVTEAFF,TGTGCCAGTAGCACGGCGCAGGTGGGGGTGACTGAAGCTTTCTTT
11,NA,NA,TRBV7-3,TRBJ2-2,CASSAGGELFF,TGTGCCAGCAGCGCCGGCGGGGAGCTGTTTTTT
12,NA,once,TRBV7-9,TRBJ2-7,CASSFNSYEQYF,TGTGCCAGCAGCTTTAACAGCTACGAGCAGTACTTC
14,NA,NA,TRBV18,TRBJ1-2,CASSPPFDNYGYTF,TGTGCCAGCTCACCACCTTTCGATAACTATGGCTACACCTTC
13,NA,NA,TRBV16,TRBJ2-7,CASSQTDYYEQYF,TGTGCCAGCAGCCAAACGGACTACTACGAGCAGTACTTC
12,NA,NA,TRBV28,TRBJ2-5,CASSDVGETQYF,TGTGCCAGCAGTGACGTTGGGGAGACCCAGTACTTC
12,NA,NA,TRBV7-9,TRBJ2-5,CASSFLGETQYF,TGTGCCAGCAGTTTTCTGGGCGAGACCCAGTACTTC